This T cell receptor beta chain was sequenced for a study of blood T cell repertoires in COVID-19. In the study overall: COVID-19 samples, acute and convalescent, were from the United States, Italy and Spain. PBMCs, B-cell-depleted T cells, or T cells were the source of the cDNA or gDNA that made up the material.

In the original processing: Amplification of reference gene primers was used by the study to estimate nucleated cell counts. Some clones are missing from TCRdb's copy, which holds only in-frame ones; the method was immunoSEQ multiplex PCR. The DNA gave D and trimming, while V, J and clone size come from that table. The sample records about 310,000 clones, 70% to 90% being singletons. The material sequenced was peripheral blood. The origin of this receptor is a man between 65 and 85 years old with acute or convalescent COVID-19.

CDR3 coding DNA: TGTGCCAGCAAAATGGACAGTTACACTGAAGCTTTCTTT. It specifies CASKMDSYTEAFF. V usage is TRBV7-2 and J usage is TRBJ1-1, with a tentative D call TRBD1 (6 bases). This CDR3 is built from 13 residues. V dropped 7 bases and J dropped 3 bases, with 12 bases sitting between them. Looked up from germline, CDR1 is SGHTA and CDR2 is FQGNSA.